Listed below are T cell receptor beta chains from one sample, sequenced in a study of T cell responses to AZD1222 COVID-19 vaccine. Libraries were prepared by immunoSEQ multiplex PCR; TCRdb keeps only in-frame clonotypes and omits some of them. Of about 49,000 clones listed, approximately 80% are singletons. Sequencing was performed on peripheral blood, taken on day 0 of MenACWY control vaccination. All receptors come from an adult in good health. The CDR3 runs from the conserved cysteine through the conserved F or W. Fields, in order: D gene, CDR3 length, J gene, clone size, V gene, CDR3 DNA, CDR3 protein. A D gene is named only where the DNA matches it firmly. Clone size, where shown, is once, few, many, or a class for clones that have expanded.

NA,15,TRBJ2-2,NA,TRBV5-1,TGCGCCAGCAGCTTGGGTTCGGTAAACACCGGGGAGCTGTTTTTT,CASSLGSVNTGELFF
NA,14,TRBJ2-1,NA,TRBV3-1/TRBV3-2,TGTGCCAGCAGCCAGACTTTCAGGGACAATGAGCAGTTCTTC,CASSQTFRDNEQFF
NA,13,TRBJ2-2,NA,TRBV11-3,TGTGCCAGCAGCTTAGGGAGTCTTGGGGAGCTGTTTTTT,CASSLGSLGELFF
TRBD1,15,TRBJ2-3,NA,TRBV7-8,TGTGCCAGCAGCCAACAGGGGGCCGGCACAGATACGCAGTATTTT,CASSQQGAGTDTQYF
NA,19,TRBJ2-1,NA,TRBV5-4,TGTGCCAGCAGCTTGGGGGGGGCTAGCGGAATAAACTCCTACAATGAGCAGTTCTTC,CASSLGGASGINSYNEQFF
NA,15,TRBJ2-6,NA,TRBV27,TGTGCCAGCAGTTTTGGTCCCTCTGGGGCCAACGTCCTGACTTTC,CASSFGPSGANVLTF
TRBD1,15,TRBJ2-1,NA,TRBV2,TGTGCCAGCAGCGCCAACCGGGACAGGAACCATGAGCAGTTCTTC,CASSANRDRNHEQFF
NA,13,TRBJ1-1,NA,TRBV2,TGTGCCAGCAGTGGGACGTTGAACACTGAAGCTTTCTTT,CASSGTLNTEAFF
NA,15,TRBJ1-1,once,TRBV27,TGTGCCAGCAGTGTAAACAGCGGGGCGAACACTGAAGCTTTCTTT,CASSVNSGANTEAFF
TRBD1,14,TRBJ1-1,NA,TRBV6-4,TGTGCCAGCAGTGAAAACACAGGGGACACTGAAGCTTTCTTT,CASSENTGDTEAFF
NA,13,TRBJ1-1,few,TRBV24-1,TGTGCCACCAGTGAACCACAGGGAACTGAAGCTTTCTTT,CATSEPQGTEAFF
TRBD1,13,TRBJ1-2,NA,TRBV10-1,TGCGCCAGCAGTCCCGCAGGGGGCTATGGCTACACCTTC,CASSPAGGYGYTF
NA,15,TRBJ1-2,NA,TRBV6-5,TGTGCCAGCAGTCAAAACCTACAGGGCCCCTATGGCTACACCTTC,CASSQNLQGPYGYTF
NA,14,TRBJ1-1,NA,TRBV7-2,TGTGCCAGCAGCTTAAGGGGAGCGAACACTGAAGCTTTCTTT,CASSLRGANTEAFF
NA,15,TRBJ2-5,NA,TRBV2,TGTGCCAGAGGTGCAGGGGATGGGCTTCTAGAGACCCAGTACTTC,CARGAGDGLLETQYF
TRBD1,13,TRBJ1-4,NA,TRBV30,TGTGCCTTTGACCAGGGGGGTCGGGAAAAACTGTTTTTT,CAFDQGGREKLFF
NA,15,TRBJ1-1,NA,TRBV2,TGTGCCAGCAAGAAGGGGCAGCTCATGAACACTGAAGCTTTCTTT,CASKKGQLMNTEAFF
NA,16,TRBJ2-1,NA,TRBV19,TGTGCCAGTAGTACCACCACAGGGAGCTCCTACAATGAGCAGTTCTTC,CASSTTTGSSYNEQFF
TRBD2,15,TRBJ2-5,NA,TRBV5-1,TGCGCCAGCAGTACTGCGGGAGGCAGGGAAGAGACCCAGTACTTC,CASSTAGGREETQYF
NA,13,TRBJ1-4,NA,TRBV4-1,TGCGCCAGCAGCCAAGATCAGGGGGAAAAACTGTTTTTT,CASSQDQGEKLFF
NA,16,TRBJ2-7,NA,TRBV2,TGTGCCAGCACCGAGTGGGGACACGGGAGGGGGCGGGAGCAGTACTTC,CASTEWGHGRGREQYF
TRBD1,18,TRBJ1-3,NA,TRBV5-6,TGTGCCAGCAGCTTGCTCGAACTCCGACAGGGCTCTGGAAACACCATATATTTT,CASSLLELRQGSGNTIYF
TRBD1,14,TRBJ2-7,NA,TRBV7-6,TGTGCCAGCAGCCCCGGGACAGGGGTCTACGAGCAGTACTTC,CASSPGTGVYEQYF
NA,16,TRBJ2-2,once,TRBV5-1,TGCGCCAGCAGGTCCCCGGGCTCCGAGGACACCGGGGAGCTGTTTTTT,CASRSPGSEDTGELFF
NA,16,TRBJ1-5,NA,TRBV28,TGTGCCAGCAGTCCTAGGACAGATTATAGCAATCAGCCCCAGCATTTT,CASSPRTDYSNQPQHF
NA,15,TRBJ2-1,NA,TRBV6-4,TGTGCCAGCAGTCGCTCCGGGACAAAGTACAATGAGCAGTTCTTC,CASSRSGTKYNEQFF
TRBD2,17,TRBJ2-1,NA,TRBV9,TGTGCCAGCAACCCCGACCCCACTAGCGGGTCTTACAATGAGCAGTTCTTC,CASNPDPTSGSYNEQFF
NA,14,TRBJ1-6,once,TRBV2,TGTGCCAGCAGTCCAGGTTCCTATAATTCACCCCTCCACTTT,CASSPGSYNSPLHF
NA,15,TRBJ1-5,few,TRBV18,TGTGCCAGCTCACCGGGGCAGGCCCGAGGTTGGCCCCAGCATTTT,CASSPGQARGWPQHF
TRBD1,15,TRBJ2-1,NA,TRBV29-1,TGCAGCGTTGAAGATTTTAGGGGGACAGGCAATGAGCAGTTCTTC,CSVEDFRGTGNEQFF
NA,13,TRBJ1-4,NA,TRBV27,TGTGCCAGCAGGTCGGGGGCGGGTGAAAAACTGTTTTTT,CASRSGAGEKLFF
NA,13,TRBJ1-3,NA,TRBV19,TGTGCCAGTAGTACGGACAATTCGGACACCATATATTTT,CASSTDNSDTIYF
NA,12,TRBJ1-4,NA,TRBV2,TGTGCCAGCAAGGGGTTTAATGAAAAACTGTTTTTT,CASKGFNEKLFF
NA,18,TRBJ1-2,NA,TRBV5-1,TGCGCCAGCAGAGGAGGCGACCGAGGAGCACTTACTAACTATGGCTACACCTTC,CASRGGDRGALTNYGYTF
TRBD1,16,TRBJ1-4,NA,TRBV5-6,TGTGCCAGCAGCCCCGGGACAGGGGGCAGAAATGAAAAACTGTTTTTT,CASSPGTGGRNEKLFF
NA,12,TRBJ1-1,NA,TRBV7-2,TGTGCCAGCAGCTGGGACGAGGAGGAAGCTTTCTTT,CASSWDEEEAFF
NA,13,TRBJ1-1,once,TRBV18,TGTGCCAGCTCACTCGGGGGAGGCACTGAAGCTTTCTTT,CASSLGGGTEAFF
TRBD2,12,TRBJ2-5,few,TRBV20-1,TGCAGTGCTAGTAATAGCGGGTACTCGGAGTACTTC,CSASNSGYSEYF
TRBD1,14,TRBJ1-1,NA,TRBV18,TGTGCCAGCTCACTGGGGACAGTGAACACTGAAGCTTTCTTT,CASSLGTVNTEAFF
NA,15,TRBJ1-5,few,TRBV7-2,TGTGCCAGCAGCTTAGCTAGCGGGACCAATCAGCCCCAGCATTTT,CASSLASGTNQPQHF
NA,13,TRBJ2-1,NA,TRBV7-2,TGTGCCAGCAGCTCCCAACGCTACAATGAGCAGTTCTTC,CASSSQRYNEQFF
TRBD2,16,TRBJ2-5,few,TRBV3-1/TRBV3-2,TGTGCCAGCAGCCAAGACCTAGCGGGAGTTTTGGAGACCCAGTACTTC,CASSQDLAGVLETQYF
NA,14,TRBJ1-2,NA,TRBV28,TGTGCCAGCAGTTTGCCCCCCGGGGCCCCTGGCTACACCTTC,CASSLPPGAPGYTF
NA,13,TRBJ1-6,NA,TRBV7-8,TGTGCCAGCAGCGAAGGGTATAATTCACCCCTCCACTTT,CASSEGYNSPLHF
TRBD2,15,TRBJ2-6,NA,TRBV6-1,TGTGCCAGCAGTTGGACTAGCTCTGGGGCCAACGTCCTGACTTTC,CASSWTSSGANVLTF
TRBD2,15,TRBJ2-1,once,TRBV7-2,TGTGCCAGCAGCTTATGGATAGCGGGATATGATGAGCAGTTCTTC,CASSLWIAGYDEQFF
TRBD2,13,TRBJ2-2,NA,TRBV6-6,TGTGCCAGCCGTCAGGGAGGGACCGGGGAGCTGTTTTTT,CASRQGGTGELFF
TRBD1,16,TRBJ2-1,NA,TRBV4-2,TGTGCCAGCAGCCAAAGACAGGGGGCATCCTACAATGAGCAGTTCTTC,CASSQRQGASYNEQFF
NA,16,TRBJ1-2,NA,TRBV11-2,TGTGCCAGCAGCTTAGTCGGGGGGACAACCAACTATGGCTACACCTTC,CASSLVGGTTNYGYTF
TRBD1,18,TRBJ1-5,few,TRBV28,TGTGCCAGCAGTTTAATCGGGCGACCGACAGGGGAAAATCAGCCCCAGCATTTT,CASSLIGRPTGENQPQHF